The rows below give T cell receptor beta chains drawn from one sample of a study of T cell repertoires and Cas9 in healthy adults. Data came from immunoSEQ multiplex PCR; TCRdb stores just in-frame clones and leaves some out. Among approximately 21,000 clones listed, under 95% were seen once. The sequenced sample was CD4+ effector T cells (CD127+, CD25-, CD137-, CD154-) from PBMCs; culture status not recorded. The receptors here all came from a human donor in good health. The CDR3 runs from the conserved cysteine through the conserved F or W. D genes are given only for firm matches. The size entry is marked missing in some rows and otherwise reads once, few, many or a size class.

d_call j_call clone_size v_call cdr3_nt cdr3_aa
- TRBJ1-5 - TRBV5-6 TGTGCCAGCAGCTTGTACGGGACAATGCCTAATCAGCCCCAGCATTTT CASSLYGTMPNQPQHF
- TRBJ2-2 - TRBV13 TGTGCCAGCAGCGACGGTTGGGGGGGGGAGCTGTTTTTT CASSDGWGGELFF
TRBD1 TRBJ1-1 - TRBV2 TGTGCCAGCAGTGTCGACAGGGACTTAGGAGCTTTCTTT CASSVDRDLGAFF
- TRBJ2-2 - TRBV6-4 TGTGCCAGCAGCCGTGAGGGGGGCAACACCGGGGAGCTGTTTTTT CASSREGGNTGELFF
TRBD1 TRBJ1-4 - TRBV5-5 TGTGCCAGCAGCCCGGGCGGGACAGCTAATGAAAAACTGTTTTTT CASSPGGTANEKLFF
- TRBJ1-3 - TRBV18 TGTGCCAGCTCACCACGCAAGCATTTCTCTGGAAACACCATATATTTT CASSPRKHFSGNTIYF
- TRBJ1-6 - TRBV4-1 TGCGCCAGCAGCCAAGAGCGCAGCCGCTCCTATAATTCACCCCTCCACTTT CASSQERSRSYNSPLHF
TRBD1 TRBJ2-5 - TRBV19 TGTGCCAGTAGTAAAGGACAGGGGGGACAGACCCAGTACTTC CASSKGQGGQTQYF
- TRBJ1-6 - TRBV2 TGTGCCAGCAGTTACGCGTCGGATGGTTCACCCCTCCACTTT CASSYASDGSPLHF
- TRBJ1-4 - TRBV6-1 TGTGCCAGCAGTGAAGCGTCCGGGAAGACCTGGAAAATGGGGTATGAAAAACTGTTTTTT CASSEASGKTWKMGYEKLFF
- TRBJ1-1 - TRBV30 TGTGCCTCTTCCCGGACCCACACTGAAGCTTTCTTT CASSRTHTEAFF
TRBD1 TRBJ2-7 - TRBV2 TGTGCCAGCAGTTTCGGGACAGGGGGTTACGAGCAGTACTTC CASSFGTGGYEQYF
- TRBJ2-5 - TRBV5-1 TGCGCCAGCAGCTTGACGGGGGTGGGCGGTGAGACCCAGTACTTC CASSLTGVGGETQYF
TRBD1 TRBJ2-3 - TRBV29-1 TGCAGCATACGACAGGGTGGCACAGATACGCAGTATTTT CSIRQGGTDTQYF
TRBD1 TRBJ2-7 - TRBV5-5 TGTGCCAGCAGCTCTTCGACAGGGCTCTCCTACGAGCAGTACTTC CASSSSTGLSYEQYF
- TRBJ1-2 - TRBV6-6 TGTGCCAGCAGTTCCGGGACCAACTATGGCTACACCTTC CASSSGTNYGYTF
TRBD1 TRBJ1-5 - TRBV18 TGTGCCAGCTCATCCGCACAGGGGTCAGGACAGCCCCAGCATTTT CASSSAQGSGQPQHF
- TRBJ2-2 - TRBV18 TGTGCCAGCTCACCCGGGACAACCACCGGGGAGCTGTTTTTT CASSPGTTTGELFF
- TRBJ2-5 once TRBV18 TGTGCCAGCTCACCAGGGCGGGGACAAGAGACCCAGTACTTC CASSPGRGQETQYF
- TRBJ1-3 - TRBV5-1 TGCGCCAGCAGCTTGACAGGAGACTCTGGAAACACCATATATTTT CASSLTGDSGNTIYF
- TRBJ2-3 - TRBV2 TGTGCCAGCAGTCGGGACTTCACAGATACGCAGTATTTT CASSRDFTDTQYF
TRBD1 TRBJ1-6 - TRBV6-6 TGTGCCAGCAGCCCCTCGACAGGGGTTAATTCACCCCTCCACTTT CASSPSTGVNSPLHF
TRBD2 TRBJ2-2 - TRBV18 TGTGCCAGCAAACCCCGACTAGCGACGGCCGGGGAGCTGTTTTTT CASKPRLATAGELFF
TRBD1 TRBJ1-4 - TRBV18 TGTGCCAGCTCGCTGCAACAGGGGTCGGCTAATGAAAAACTGTTTTTT CASSLQQGSANEKLFF
- TRBJ2-2 few TRBV7-2 TGTGCCAGCAGCTTAGACAGAACCGGGGAGCTGTTTTTT CASSLDRTGELFF
- TRBJ2-7 - TRBV10-3 TGTGCCATCAGTGCGGACGGAATTGCTACGAGGCAGTACTTC CAISADGIATRQYF
- TRBJ2-7 - TRBV9 TGTGCCAGCAGCGTAGGGTCCCGATCCGAGCAGTACTTC CASSVGSRSEQYF
TRBD1 TRBJ1-6 few TRBV6-5 TGTGCCAGCAGTTACCAGGGGGAAAATTCACCCCTCCACTTT CASSYQGENSPLHF
- TRBJ2-3 - TRBV10-3 TGTGCCATCAGTGAGTCTAGGGGGGGCACAGATACGCAGTATTTT CAISESRGGTDTQYF
- TRBJ1-4 - TRBV28 TGTGCCAGCAGTTTAACGTACTCTAATGAAAAACTGTTTTTT CASSLTYSNEKLFF
TRBD2 TRBJ2-7 - TRBV5-5 TGTGCCAGCAGCTTGTCGGCTAGCGGGGTCGAGCAGTACTTC CASSLSASGVEQYF
TRBD2 TRBJ2-1 - TRBV25-1 TGTGCCAGCAGTGAATATCGAACTAGCGCCGGGGGTGAGCAGTTCTTC CASSEYRTSAGGEQFF
- TRBJ2-2 - TRBV7-6 TGTGCCAGCAGCTTAGCGGGCGTCACTAACACCGGGGAGCTGTTTTTT CASSLAGVTNTGELFF
TRBD1 TRBJ1-6 once TRBV5-1 TGCGCCAGCAAGTCCGGGACAGCCTTTTATAATTCACCCCTCCACTTT CASKSGTAFYNSPLHF
- TRBJ2-1 - TRBV29-1 TGCAGCGTTGCCAGAGACAATGAGCAGTTCTTC CSVARDNEQFF
- TRBJ1-5 once TRBV9 TGTGCCAGCAGCGTAAGCGGGGAAGATTACCAGCCCCAGCATTTT CASSVSGEDYQPQHF
- TRBJ2-3 - TRBV7-3 TGTGCCAGCGGCTTAGGACCCAAGGGCACAGATACGCAGTATTTT CASGLGPKGTDTQYF
- TRBJ1-3 - TRBV5-1 TGCGCCAGCAGCTTGGTCCAAGGGAACTCTGGAAACACCATATATTTT CASSLVQGNSGNTIYF
- TRBJ1-5 - TRBV7-9 TGTGCCAGCAGCACTTCCCAGGGAGGTGGCAATCAGCCCCGGCATTTT CASSTSQGGGNQPRHF
TRBD2 TRBJ2-1 - TRBV6-4 TGTGCCAGCAGTAAAAGCGGGGGGACCTACAATGAGCAGTTCTTC CASSKSGGTYNEQFF
- TRBJ1-3 - TRBV6-1 TGTGCCAGCAGTGTTCAGCGTTCTGGAAACACCATATATTTT CASSVQRSGNTIYF
TRBD1 TRBJ1-5 - TRBV28 TGTGCCAGCAGTTTTGACGGGACAGGGGAAAGAGGGCATTTT CASSFDGTGERGHF
- TRBJ2-3 - TRBV7-8 TGTGCCAGCAGCCCTCCCTACAGGGATGGCACAGATACGCAGTATTTT CASSPPYRDGTDTQYF
TRBD1 TRBJ1-5 - TRBV5-5 TGTGCCAGCAGCTTTACAGGGGAGAGCAATCAGCCCCAGCATTTT CASSFTGESNQPQHF
TRBD1 TRBJ2-3 - TRBV6-5 TGTGCCAGCAGGCCGACAGGGCTTAGCACAGATACGCAGTATTTT CASRPTGLSTDTQYF
- TRBJ1-3 once TRBV18 TGTGCCAGCTCGAGGAGACAGGTTGGAAACACCATATATTTT CASSRRQVGNTIYF
TRBD1 TRBJ1-1 - TRBV28 TGTGCCAGCAGGAATTCGGACAGGGCGGTTAGAGCTTTCTTT CASRNSDRAVRAFF
TRBD1 TRBJ2-1 - TRBV5-1 TGCGCCAGCAGCACCGGACAGGGCTCCTACAATGAGCAGTTCTTC CASSTGQGSYNEQFF
- TRBJ2-7 few TRBV28 TGTGCCAGCAGTTCCGGGACACAACACTCCTACGAGCAGTACTTC CASSSGTQHSYEQYF
- TRBJ2-2 once TRBV7-3 TGTGCCAGCAGCTTATCAGGACTATCGACCGGGGAGCTGTTTTTT CASSLSGLSTGELFF
- TRBJ1-2 - TRBV6-6 TGTGCCAGCAGGCAGGGGATACAGGGTCCCTATGGCTACACCTTC CASRQGIQGPYGYTF
TRBD1 TRBJ2-4 - TRBV27 TGTGCCAGCCGACCCAGGGGGCTAGCCAAAAACATTCAGTACTTC CASRPRGLAKNIQYF
- TRBJ1-5 - TRBV25-1 TGTGCCAGCAGTGACCGACAGTACAATCAGCCCCAGCATTTT CASSDRQYNQPQHF
- TRBJ2-6 - TRBV29-1 TGCAGCGTCGGCTCAGGGCCTGGGGCCAACGTCCTGACTTTC CSVGSGPGANVLTF
- TRBJ1-5 few TRBV5-1 TGCGCCAGCAGCTTGGATGGGGACGGCAATCAGCCCCAGCATTTT CASSLDGDGNQPQHF